This TCR beta chain is drawn from a study of Ad26.COV2.S vaccination and SARS-CoV-2 variants. Trimming took off 7 bases at V and 1 base at J, with 4 bases between the two ends. The germline gives CDR1 WSHSY, CDR2 SAAADI. This CDR3 comprises 12 residues. On this clone itself: The target antigen is unknown.

Findings and limits, study-wide: Post-vaccination spike-specific CD8+ and CD4+ T cell responses reportedly had substantial breadth. Breadth and depth estimates from TCRs may understate total T cell responses. Vaccinated individuals (as opposed to placebo recipients) had higher spike-specific TCR breadth. Non-spike TCR breadth did not differ much between vaccine and placebo recipients.

Data came from immunoSEQ multiplex PCR; TCRdb stores just in-frame clones and leaves some out. Of about 350,000 clones detected, 92% appear once; the ten largest clones hold around 4%. The chain has TRBV10-2 and TRBJ2-2; D call uncertain. The material sequenced was peripheral blood, taken after recovery from COVID-19. This receptor was taken from a human donor who had recovered from COVID-19. The CDR3 reads CASTGNTGELFF. The CDR3, as DNA: TGCGCCAGCACGGGGAACACCGGGGAGCTGTTTTTT.